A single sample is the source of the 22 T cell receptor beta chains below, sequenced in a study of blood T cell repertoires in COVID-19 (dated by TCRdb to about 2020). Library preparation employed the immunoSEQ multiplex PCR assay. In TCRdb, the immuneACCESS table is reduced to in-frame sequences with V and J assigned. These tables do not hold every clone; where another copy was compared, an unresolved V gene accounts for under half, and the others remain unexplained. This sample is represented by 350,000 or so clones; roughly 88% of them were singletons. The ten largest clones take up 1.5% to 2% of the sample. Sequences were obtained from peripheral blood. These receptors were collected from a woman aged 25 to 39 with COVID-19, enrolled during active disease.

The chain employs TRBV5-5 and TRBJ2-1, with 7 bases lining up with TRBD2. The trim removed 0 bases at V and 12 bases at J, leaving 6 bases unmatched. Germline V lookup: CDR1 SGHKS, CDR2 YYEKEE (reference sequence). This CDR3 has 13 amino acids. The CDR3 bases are TGTGCCAGCAGCTTGGGGGGACTATCTGGGCAGTTCTTC. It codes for CASSLGGLSGQFF. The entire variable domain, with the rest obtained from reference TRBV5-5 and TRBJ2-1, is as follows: DAGVTQSPTHLIKTRGQQVTLRCSPISGHKSVSWYQQVLGQGPQFIFQYYEKEERGRGNFPDRFSARQFPNYSSELNVNALLLGDSALYLCASSLGGLSGQFFGPGTRLTVL.

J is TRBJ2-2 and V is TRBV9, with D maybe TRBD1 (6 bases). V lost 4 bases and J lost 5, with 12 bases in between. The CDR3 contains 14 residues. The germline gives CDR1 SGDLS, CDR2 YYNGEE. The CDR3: CASSSAGVTGELFF. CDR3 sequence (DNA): TGTGCCAGCAGCTCAGCAGGGGTTACCGGGGAGCTGTTTTTT.

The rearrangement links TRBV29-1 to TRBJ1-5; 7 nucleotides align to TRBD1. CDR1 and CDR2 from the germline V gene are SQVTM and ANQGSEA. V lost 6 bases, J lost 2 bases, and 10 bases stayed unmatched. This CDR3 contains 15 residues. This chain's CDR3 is CSVLLSGTGNQPQHF. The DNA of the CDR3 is TGCAGCGTGTTGTTAAGTGGGACAGGCAATCAGCCCCAGCATTTT.

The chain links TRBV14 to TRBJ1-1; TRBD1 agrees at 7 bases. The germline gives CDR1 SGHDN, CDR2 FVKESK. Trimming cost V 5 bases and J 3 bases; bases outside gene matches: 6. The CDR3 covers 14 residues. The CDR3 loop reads CASSSLDRDTEAFF. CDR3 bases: TGTGCCAGCAGCTCTCTAGACAGGGACACTGAAGCTTTCTTT.

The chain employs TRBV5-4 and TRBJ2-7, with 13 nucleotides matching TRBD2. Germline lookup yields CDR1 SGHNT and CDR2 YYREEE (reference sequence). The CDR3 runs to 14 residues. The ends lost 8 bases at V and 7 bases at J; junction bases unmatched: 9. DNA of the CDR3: TGTGCCAGTTCACGGACTAGCGGGGGAGATGAGCAGTACTTC. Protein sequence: CASSRTSGGDEQYF.

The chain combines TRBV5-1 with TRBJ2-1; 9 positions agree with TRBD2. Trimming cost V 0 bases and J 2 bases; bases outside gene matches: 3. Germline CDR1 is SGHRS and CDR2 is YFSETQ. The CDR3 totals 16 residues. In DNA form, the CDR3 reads TGCGCCAGCAGCTTGGTCCCTAGCGGGGCCTACAATGAGCAGTTCTTC. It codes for CASSLVPSGAYNEQFF. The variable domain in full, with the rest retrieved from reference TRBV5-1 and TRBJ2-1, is KAGVTQTPRYLIKTRGQQVTLSCSPISGHRSVSWYQQTPGQGLQFLFEYFSETQRNKGNFPGRFSGRQFSNSRSEMNVSTLELGDSALYLCASSLVPSGAYNEQFFGPGTRLTVL.

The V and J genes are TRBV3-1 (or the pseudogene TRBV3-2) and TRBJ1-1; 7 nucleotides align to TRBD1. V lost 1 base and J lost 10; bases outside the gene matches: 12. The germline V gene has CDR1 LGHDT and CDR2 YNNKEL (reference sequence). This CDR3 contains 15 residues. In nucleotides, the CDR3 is TGTGCCAGCAGCCAAGGGGACAGCCTTATCGGGTTAGCTTTCTTT. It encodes CASSQGDSLIGLAFF.

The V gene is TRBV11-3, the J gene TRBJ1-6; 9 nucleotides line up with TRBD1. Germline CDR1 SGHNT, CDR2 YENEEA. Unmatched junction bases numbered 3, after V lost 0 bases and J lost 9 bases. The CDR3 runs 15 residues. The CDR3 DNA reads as TGTGCCAGCAGCTTAGATGGACAGGGGCTTTCACCCCTCCACTTT. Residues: CASSLDGQGLSPLHF.

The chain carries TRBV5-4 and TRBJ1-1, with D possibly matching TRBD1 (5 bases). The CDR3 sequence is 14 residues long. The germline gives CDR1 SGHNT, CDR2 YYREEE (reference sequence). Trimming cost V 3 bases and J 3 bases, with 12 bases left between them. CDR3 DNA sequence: TGTGCCAGCAGCTGGAAAGGGGTAGACACTGAAGCTTTCTTT. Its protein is CASSWKGVDTEAFF.

CDR3 in amino acids: CASSLEGTATGYGYTF. Written as DNA, the CDR3 is TGCGCCAGCAGCTTGGAGGGGACAGCGACCGGCTATGGCTACACCTTC. V and J are TRBV5-1 and TRBJ1-2; 7 bases match TRBD1. The germline gives CDR1 SGHRS, CDR2 YFSETQ. The CDR3 totals 16 residues. V shed 0 bases, J shed 4 bases, and the junction held 9 bases outside the gene matches.

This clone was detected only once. CDR3 sequence reads: CATSRTDRGALHEQFF. The DNA of the CDR3 is TGTGCCACCAGCAGAACGGACAGGGGCGCGCTGCATGAGCAGTTCTTC. The V and J genes are TRBV15 and TRBJ2-1, with TRBD1 identical over 9 bases. Germline V gives CDR1 LNHNV, CDR2 YYDKDF (reference sequence). Germline trimming cut 2 bases from V and 8 bases from J; bases unmatched to any gene: 10. The CDR3 is 16 amino acids. Drawing the rest from reference TRBV15 and TRBJ2-1, the complete variable domain is DAMVIQNPRYQVTQFGKPVTLSCSQTLNHNVMYWYQQKSSQAPKLLFHYYDKDFNNEADTPDNFQSRRPNTSFCFLDIRSPGLGDTAMYLCATSRTDRGALHEQFFGPGTRLTVL.

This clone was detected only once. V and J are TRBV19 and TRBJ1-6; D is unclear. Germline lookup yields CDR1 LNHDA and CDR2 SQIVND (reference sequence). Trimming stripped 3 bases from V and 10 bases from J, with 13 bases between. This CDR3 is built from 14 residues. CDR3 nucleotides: TGTGCCAGTAGTATGGTCGGGGTAGGCTCACCCCTCCACTTT. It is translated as CASSMVGVGSPLHF.

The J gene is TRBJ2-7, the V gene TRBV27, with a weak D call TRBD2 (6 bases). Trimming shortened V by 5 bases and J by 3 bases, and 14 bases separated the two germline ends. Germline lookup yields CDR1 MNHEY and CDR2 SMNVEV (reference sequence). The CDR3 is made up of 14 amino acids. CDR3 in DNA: TGTGCCAGCAGTCCACGTCCCGGGGGCTACGAGCAGTACTTC. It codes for CASSPRPGGYEQYF.

CDR3 sequence reads: CASSQVGHRVFDEQFF. As DNA, the CDR3 is TGTGCCAGTAGTCAGGTCGGACACCGGGTTTTCGATGAGCAGTTCTTC. The genes are TRBV19 and TRBJ2-1, with D perhaps matching TRBD1 (5 bases). The germline gives CDR1 LNHDA, CDR2 SQIVND (reference sequence). CDR3 length equals 16 residues. Deletions cut 5 bases from V and 8 bases from J, with 22 bases between.

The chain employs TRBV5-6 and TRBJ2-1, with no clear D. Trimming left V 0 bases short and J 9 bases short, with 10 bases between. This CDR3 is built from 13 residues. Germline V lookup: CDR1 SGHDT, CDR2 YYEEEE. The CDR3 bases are TGTGCCAGCAGCTTGGAACTACACCGTGAGCAGTTCTTC. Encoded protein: CASSLELHREQFF.

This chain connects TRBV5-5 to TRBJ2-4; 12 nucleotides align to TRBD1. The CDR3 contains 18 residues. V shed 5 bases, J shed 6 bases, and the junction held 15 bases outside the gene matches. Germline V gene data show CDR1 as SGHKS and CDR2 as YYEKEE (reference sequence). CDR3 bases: TGTGCCAGCAGACCCGACCCCGGGACAGGGGGCGCGGGAAACATTCAGTACTTC. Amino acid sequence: CASRPDPGTGGAGNIQYF.

The CDR3 region has the DNA TGCGCCAGCAGCTTGGCCGGGACAGGGGGGAATGAAAAACTGTTTTTT. It yields the protein CASSLAGTGGNEKLFF. J is TRBJ1-4 and V is TRBV5-1, with 11 bases aligning to TRBD1. V shed 0 bases and J 5 bases; nucleotides not matched to a gene: 3. This CDR3 region has 16 residues. Germline V lookup: CDR1 SGHRS, CDR2 YFSETQ.

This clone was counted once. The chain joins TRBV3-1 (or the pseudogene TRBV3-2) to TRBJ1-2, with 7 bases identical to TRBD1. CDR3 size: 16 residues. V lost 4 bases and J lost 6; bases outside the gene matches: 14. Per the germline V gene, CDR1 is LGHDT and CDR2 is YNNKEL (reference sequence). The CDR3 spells CASSLRQGPCLDGYTF. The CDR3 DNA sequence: TGTGCCAGCAGCCTCCGACAGGGACCTTGCTTAGATGGCTACACCTTC.

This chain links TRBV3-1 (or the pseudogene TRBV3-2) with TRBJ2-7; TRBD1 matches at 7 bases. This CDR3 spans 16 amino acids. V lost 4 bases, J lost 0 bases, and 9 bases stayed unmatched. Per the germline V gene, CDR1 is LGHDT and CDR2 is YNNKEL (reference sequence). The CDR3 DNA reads TGTGCCAGCAGCCCCCCTCTGGGGACAGCCTCCTACGAGCAGTACTTC. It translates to CASSPPLGTASYEQYF.

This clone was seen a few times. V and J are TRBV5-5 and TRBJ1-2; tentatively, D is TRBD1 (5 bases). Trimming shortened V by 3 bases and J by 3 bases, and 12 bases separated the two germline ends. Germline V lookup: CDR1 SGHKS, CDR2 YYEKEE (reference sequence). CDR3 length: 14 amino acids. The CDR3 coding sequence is TGTGCCAGCAGCTCCATCAGGGCGGACTATGGCTACACCTTC. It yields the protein CASSSIRADYGYTF. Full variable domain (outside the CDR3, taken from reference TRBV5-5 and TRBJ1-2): DAGVTQSPTHLIKTRGQQVTLRCSPISGHKSVSWYQQVLGQGPQFIFQYYEKEERGRGNFPDRFSARQFPNYSSELNVNALLLGDSALYLCASSSIRADYGYTFGSGTRLTVV.

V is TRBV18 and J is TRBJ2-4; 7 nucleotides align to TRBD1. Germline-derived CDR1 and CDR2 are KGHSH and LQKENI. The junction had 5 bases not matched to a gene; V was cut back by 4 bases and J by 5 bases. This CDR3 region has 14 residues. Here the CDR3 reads CASSQRTGENIQYF. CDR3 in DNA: TGTGCCAGCTCACAGAGGACAGGCGAAAACATTCAGTACTTC.

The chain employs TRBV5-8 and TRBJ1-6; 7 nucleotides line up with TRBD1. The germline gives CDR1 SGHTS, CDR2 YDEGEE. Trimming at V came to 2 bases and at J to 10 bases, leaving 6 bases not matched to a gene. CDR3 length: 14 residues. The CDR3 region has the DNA TGTGCCAGCAGCTTCGGCAGGGGGTACTCACCCCTCCACTTT. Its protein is CASSFGRGYSPLHF.